This T cell receptor beta chain originates from a study of early T cells in non-severe SARS-CoV-2 infection. Study-wide context: Whole-blood bulk RNA, unsorted, was sequenced, and chains were unpaired. Overall study results and limits: CD4 and private specificities were missed by VDJdb matching, which favored anti-spike CD8 responses.

This clonotype was seen a single time. What it recognizes is unknown. Unique molecular identifiers tagged individual cDNA molecules. TCRdb reprocessed the 5' RACE reads with MiXCR, giving one entry per CDR3 protein. The table has over 50,000 distinct CDR3 sequences, approximately 12% seen once. The germline V gene encodes CDR1 SGHRS and CDR2 YFSETQ. Trimming stripped 2 bases from V and 6 bases from J, with 14 bases between. The CDR3 consists of 14 residues. The chain has TRBV5-1 and TRBJ1-1, with D perhaps TRBD1 (6 bases). The sequenced sample consisted of whole blood. The sequence was collected from an adult who was a healthcare worker with PCR-confirmed SARS-CoV-2 infection or an uninfected control (not recorded which). The CDR3 sequence: CASSFGGEIAEAFF. CDR3 DNA: TGCGCCAGCAGCTTTGGGGGCGAAATCGCTGAAGCTTTCTTT.